Ten or more counts support the clone carrying this T cell receptor beta chain. Antigen: not known. Quantitative barcoded 5'-RACE was used to prepare TCR beta libraries. TCRdb used MiXCR to reprocess the 5' RACE reads, holding one entry per CDR3 protein. The table records roughly 180,000 distinct CDR3 sequences, 11% of them present only once. The entry originates in a study of CD8 T cells in ankylosing spondylitis. Regarding the study as a whole: Seven to nine highly homologous variants made up a TCR beta motif that seemed to typify ankylosing spondylitis blood.

Looked up from germline, CDR1 is KGHSH and CDR2 is LQKENI. V was clipped by 3 bases and J by 5 bases, with 11 bases between them. The CDR3 is 14 residues long. The sample taken for sequencing was blood, either unsorted or a sorted T cell fraction (not recorded which). This sequence joins TRBV18 and TRBJ1-5, with a tentative D call TRBD1 (5 bases). The sequence derives from a male donor with ankylosing spondylitis or in good health (not recorded which). CDR3 in amino acids: CASSPGGDYQPQHF. In nucleotides, the CDR3 is TGTGCCAGCTCACCCGGGGGTGACTATCAGCCCCAGCATTTT.